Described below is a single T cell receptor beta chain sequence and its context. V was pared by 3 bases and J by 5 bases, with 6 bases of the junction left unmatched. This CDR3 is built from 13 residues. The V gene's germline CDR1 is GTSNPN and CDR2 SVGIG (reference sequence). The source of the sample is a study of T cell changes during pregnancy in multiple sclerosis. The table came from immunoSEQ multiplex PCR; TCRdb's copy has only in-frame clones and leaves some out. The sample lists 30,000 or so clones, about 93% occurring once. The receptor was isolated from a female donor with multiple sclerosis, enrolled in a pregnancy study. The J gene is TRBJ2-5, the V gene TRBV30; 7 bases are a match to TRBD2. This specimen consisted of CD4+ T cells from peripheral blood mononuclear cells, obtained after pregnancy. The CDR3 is CAWSVGGVETQYF. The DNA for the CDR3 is TGTGCCTGGAGCGTGGGAGGGGTCGAGACCCAGTACTTC.